The 21 T cell receptor beta chains reported below all come from one sample, sequenced in a study of T cells in women clearing cervical HPV infection. The table came from immunoSEQ multiplex PCR; TCRdb's copy has only in-frame clones and leaves some out. Here the sample table reports around 20,000 clones. The sequencing sample was made of blood buffy coat. These receptors all come from a woman between 18 and 75 years old with a cervical HPV16 infection that either progressed to CIN3+ or cleared (not recorded which).

As regards this clone: The read ends 3 residues early relative to the CDR3; the germline J gene fills the gap. The chain joins TRBV5-3 to TRBJ2-7; D might be TRBD1 (6 bases). TRBV5-3 counts as an open reading frame of uncertain function. V was clipped by 1 base and J by 0 bases, with 14 bases between them. This CDR3 is 16 amino acids long. This CDR3 reads CARSLITGRSSYEQYF. The sequenced CDR3 bases are TGTGCCAGAAGCTTGATAACAGGGAGAAGCTCCTACGAG.

A note on this clone: At one end the junction does not follow the germline gene, possibly because of a read error. The read falls 3 residues short of the CDR3 end, and the missing part is taken from the germline J gene. The chain combines TRBV4-2 with TRBJ2-7; perhaps TRBD1 as D (5 bases). The CDR3 has 16 amino acids. Germline V gives CDR1 LGHNA, CDR2 YNFKEQ. This CDR3 reads CASSQEVWGENYEQYF. Incomplete CDR3 DNA: TGCGCCAGCAGCCAAGAAGTTTGGGGCGAGAACTACGAG.

A word on this clone: The observed sequence ends 3 residues before the CDR3 terminus, with the missing tail filled in from the germline J gene. V and J are TRBV5-1 and TRBJ2-3, with TRBD1 as a possible D gene (5 bases). This CDR3 is built from 15 residues. Per the germline V gene, CDR1 is SGHRS and CDR2 is YFSETQ. The CDR3: CASSLVGAVEETQYF. The CDR3 DNA, read in part, is TGCGCCAGCAGCTTGGTAGGGGCAGTCGAAGAGACG.

Note on this clone: The read ends 3 residues shy of where the CDR3 ends; the end is completed using the germline J gene. V and J are TRBV7-2 and TRBJ1-2; TRBD1 matches 8 bases. Trimming at V came to 4 bases and at J to 4 bases, leaving 8 bases not matched to a gene. This CDR3 has 15 residues. Germline V lookup: CDR1 SGHTA, CDR2 FQGNSA. The CDR3 protein is CASSSQGAGGYGYTF. The sequenced CDR3 bases are TGTGCCAGCAGCTCCCAGGGGGCGGGTGGCTATGGC.

Comments on this clone: The read stops 3 residues short of the end of the CDR3; the missing end is completed from the germline J gene. The chain carries TRBV20-1 and TRBJ1-1, with a weak D call TRBD1 (5 bases). The CDR3 contains 12 residues. Per germline, CDR1 DFQATT and CDR2 SNEGSKA (reference sequence). The CDR3 sequence: CSARGGTSLAFF. Partial CDR3 DNA: TGCAGTGCTAGAGGGGGCACCAGCTTA.

A note on this clone: The CDR3 end falls 3 residues outside the read, so it is completed with the germline J gene. The V and J genes are TRBV20-1 and TRBJ2-3; D gene uncertain. This CDR3 comprises 13 residues. Germline CDR1 and CDR2: DFQATT and SNEGSKA (reference sequence). V gave up 6 bases and J gave up 0 bases, with 10 bases separating them. CDR3 sequence: CSAPVASTDTQYF. CDR3 DNA (partial): TGCAGTGCCCCGGTTGCCAGCACAGATACG.

As concerns this clone: Read sequence stops 3 residues before the CDR3 end, and the germline J gene provides the missing end. V is TRBV5-1 and J is TRBJ1-2; TRBD1 agrees at 9 bases. V gave up 0 bases and J gave up 6 bases; unmatched junction bases: 6. The CDR3 is 15 residues long. Germline loops: CDR1 SGHRS, CDR2 YFSETQ. Here the CDR3 reads CASSLEGQGRNGYTF. The sequenced CDR3 bases are TGCGCCAGCAGCTTGGAAGGACAGGGGAGAAATGGC.

With regard to this clone: The CDR3 end lies 3 residues beyond the end of the read and is filled in from the germline J gene. The chain couples TRBV5-1 to TRBJ1-4; no definite D call. Germline CDR1 SGHRS, CDR2 YFSETQ. This CDR3 is built from 16 residues. Trimming took 1 base from V and 5 from J, leaving 15 bases between them. The CDR3 loop is CASSLLSGPANEKLFF. The part of the CDR3 DNA that was read is TGCGCCAGCAGCTTGTTATCAGGCCCGGCGAATGAAAAA.

A word on this clone: The CDR3 goes on 3 residues after the read ends, and that part is filled in from the germline J gene. The rearrangement joins TRBV12-3 or TRBV12-4 to TRBJ2-7; D possibly corresponds to TRBD2 (6 bases). V lost 6 bases and J lost 3, with 15 bases in between. This CDR3 has 14 amino acids. CDR3 in amino acids: CASSFAGGIYEQYF. The covered CDR3 bases are TGTGCCAGCAGCTTCGCCGGGGGTATCTACGAG.

On this clone itself: Relative to the germline gene, one junction end is altered; a read error may explain this. Read coverage stops 3 residues before the CDR3 terminus; the germline J gene supplies the remainder. The chain couples TRBV20-1 to TRBJ2-2, with TRBD2 matching 7 bases. Germline loops: CDR1 DFQATT, CDR2 SNEGSKA (reference sequence). The CDR3 is 13 amino acids. The sequenced CDR3 bases are TGCAGTTTGGGGGGGAGACTGGCTGGGGGG. Its protein is CSLGGRLAGG. The entire CDR3 reads CSLGGRLAGGLFF.

Frequency places this clone as medium-sized. The sequence runs out 3 residues before the end of the CDR3; the remainder is reconstructed from the germline J gene. The J gene is TRBJ1-2, the V gene TRBV5-4; D is undetermined. CDR3 size: 16 residues. CDR1 is SGHNT, CDR2 YYREEE, per germline (reference sequence). The covered CDR3 bases are TGTGCCAGCAGCTTGGAACCAGGAGTGGTGATGAGCGGC. Translation gives CASSLEPGVVMSG. The full CDR3 is CASSLEPGVVMSGYTF. Drawing the rest from reference TRBV5-4 and TRBJ1-2, the complete variable domain is ETGVTQSPTHLIKTRGQQVTLRCSSQSGHNTVSWYQQALGQGPQFIFQYYREEENGRGNFPPRFSGLQFPNYSSELNVNALELDDSALYLCASSLEPGVVMSGYTFGSGTRLTVV.

On this clone: Coverage ceases 3 residues before the CDR3 finishes, and the germline J gene fills in the end. The gene calls are TRBV30 and TRBJ1-2, with D maybe TRBD1 (6 bases). Germline V gene data show CDR1 as GTSNPN and CDR2 as SVGIG (reference sequence). The CDR3 sequence is 11 residues long. CDR3 amino acids: CAWSGTDTYTF. The CDR3 DNA, read in part, is TGTGCCTGGAGTGGGACAGATACC.

Concerning this clone itself: From the germline J gene comes the end of the CDR3, since the read stops 3 residues before it. The chain combines TRBV12-3 or TRBV12-4 with TRBJ1-6; maybe TRBD1 (6 bases). V was clipped by 4 bases and J by 5 bases, with 9 bases between them. The CDR3 has 14 amino acids. The CDR3: CASSSWTDNSPLHF. The part of the CDR3 DNA that was read is TGTGCCAGCAGTTCGTGGACAGATAATTCACCC.

In the case of this clone: The read falls 3 residues short of the CDR3 end, and the missing part is taken from the germline J gene. The V call is TRBV30, the J call TRBJ2-2; perhaps TRBD2 as D (5 bases). Germline values: CDR1 GTSNPN, CDR2 SVGIG (reference sequence). The CDR3 is 14 amino acids. V was trimmed by 3 bases and J by 7 bases, leaving 15 bases between them. Partial CDR3 DNA: TGTGCCTGGAGCAAACCCGGACTGTTCGGGGAG. Its translation is CAWSKPGLFGE. The entire CDR3 protein reads CAWSKPGLFGELFF.

Note on this clone: The read comes to an end 3 residues before the CDR3 does, leaving the germline J gene to fill in the end. The chain carries TRBV7-2 and TRBJ1-5; TRBD1 matches 7 bases. The V gene end was trimmed by 4 bases and the J gene end by 2 bases; junction bases not matched to a gene: 5. The CDR3 extends over 15 amino acids. From germline, CDR1 is SGHTA and CDR2 FQGNSA. The part of the CDR3 DNA that was read is TGTGCCAGCAGCTCATACAGGGGAGGCAATCAGCCC. Its protein is CASSSYRGGNQP. The whole CDR3 region reads CASSSYRGGNQPQHF.

About this clone itself: The read halts 3 residues ahead of the CDR3 end, with the missing end drawn from the germline J gene. The chain is built from TRBV19 and TRBJ1-2, with a tentative D call TRBD1 (5 bases). CDR3 length: 13 amino acids. Germline assignment: CDR1 LNHDA and CDR2 SQIVND (reference sequence). The CDR3 spells CASKRGFYNDYTF. CDR3 bases read: TGTGCCAGCAAGAGGGGATTCTACAATGAC.

Of note for this clone: The DNA ends 3 residues before the CDR3 does, and the rest of the CDR3 is filled in from the germline J gene. The chain links TRBV28 to TRBJ2-7; D is unclear. CDR1 MDHEN and CDR2 SYDVKM come from the germline V gene. V shed 2 bases and J shed 3 bases, with 8 bases lying between them. This CDR3 spans 13 amino acids. CDR3 protein: CASSLNTFYEQYF. The CDR3 DNA, read in part, is TGTGCCAGCAGTTTAAACACGTTCTACGAG.

As for this clone: Coverage ceases 3 residues before the CDR3 finishes, and the germline J gene fills in the end. The chain carries TRBV14 and TRBJ2-3, with 9 bases aligning to TRBD2. With V trimmed by 4 bases and J by 5 bases, 13 bases remained unmatched. Germline assignment: CDR1 SGHDN and CDR2 FVKESK. This CDR3 has 17 residues. CDR3 loop: CASSLALAGLVGDTQYF. CDR3 DNA, as far as it was read: TGTGCCAGCAGCCTCGCCCTAGCGGGGTTAGTCGGAGATACG. The whole variable domain, remainder taken from reference TRBV14 and TRBJ2-3, is EAGVTQFPSHSVIEKGQTVTLRCDPISGHDNLYWYRRVMGKEIKFLLHFVKESKQDESGMPNNRFLAERTGGTYSTLKVQPAELEDSGVYFCASSLALAGLVGDTQYFGPGTRLTVL.

On this clone itself: The observed sequence ends 3 residues before the CDR3 terminus, with the missing tail filled in from the germline J gene. This chain joins TRBV10-2 and TRBJ1-1, with D uncertain. The germline V gene has CDR1 WSHSY and CDR2 SAAADI. The CDR3 contains 13 residues. The ends were cut back, 3 bases at V and 0 bases at J, with 5 bases in the middle. CDR3 DNA, as far as it was read: TGCGCCAGCAGTGATGTTATGAACACTGAA. Protein product: CASSDVMNTE. The full CDR3 protein reads CASSDVMNTEAFF.

Remarks on this clone: The read comes to an end 3 residues before the CDR3 does, leaving the germline J gene to fill in the end. The chain employs TRBV2 and TRBJ2-5, with 11 positions matching TRBD2. The V and J ends lost 7 bases and 3 bases, in that order; junction bases with no gene match: 7. The germline V gene encodes CDR1 SNHLY and CDR2 FYNNEI. The CDR3 length is 15 residues. This CDR3 reads CASNYLAGGEETQYF. The CDR3 DNA, read in part, is TGTGCCAGCAACTATCTAGCGGGGGGCGAAGAGACC.

The covered CDR3 bases are TGTGCCAGCAGTTTAGCAAGACAGGGCTTGGGCAATCAGCCC. Its protein product is CASSLARQGLGNQP. The full CDR3 reads CASSLARQGLGNQPQHF. The chain employs TRBV28 and TRBJ1-5, with 7 positions matching TRBD1. The missing CDR3 end, 3 residues past where the read stops, is filled in from the germline J gene. Germline loops: CDR1 MDHEN, CDR2 SYDVKM. J lost 2 bases, V lost 2 bases, and 9 bases had no gene match. This CDR3 contains 17 residues.